What follows are 14 T cell receptor beta chains derived from one specimen sequenced in a study of response to subunit inactivated influenza vaccine. TCRdb used MiXCR to reprocess the RT-PCR reads, holding one entry per CDR3 protein. Of approximately 170,000 distinct CDR3 sequences listed, approximately 12% were seen once; the top ten hold approximately 30%. This sample was shared with a second study, whose subject was T cells expressing NK-cell markers. As that report states: What made the TCR beta cDNA was 5'RACE template switching with UMIs.

Specimen: CD8+ T cells sorted from PBMCs, collected about 13 days after vaccination. Receptors were obtained from a man aged 50 to 59 who received an inactivated influenza vaccine.

DNA for the CDR3: TGTGCCAGCAGTTACTTCCATGGCGCTAACTATGGCTACACCTTC. As protein: CASSYFHGANYGYTF. This chain links TRBV6-5 with TRBJ1-2; D is uncertain. The CDR3 loop spans 15 amino acids. V was trimmed by 1 base and J by 0 bases, leaving 9 bases between them. Per the germline V gene, CDR1 is MNHEY and CDR2 is SVGAGI.

This clonotype was observed many times. The rearrangement joins TRBV10-2 to TRBJ2-1, with 11 bases identical to TRBD2. V shed 5 bases and J 6 bases; nucleotides not matched to a gene: 6. Germline CDR1 WSHSY, CDR2 SAAADI. CDR3 length equals 15 residues. CDR3 amino acids: CASSLPGLAANEQFF. CDR3 DNA sequence: TGCGCCAGCAGTCTTCCGGGACTAGCGGCCAATGAGCAGTTCTTC.

This clonotype rates as medium-sized. V and J are TRBV20-1 and TRBJ2-7, with 7 bases fitting TRBD1. The CDR3 covers 13 residues. V gave up 3 bases and J gave up 3 bases; unmatched junction bases: 5. Germline V CDR1 and CDR2: DFQATT, SNEGSKA (reference sequence). In nucleotides, the CDR3 is TGCAGTGCTAGGGGGACAGCGGACTACGAGCAGTACTTC. Protein: CSARGTADYEQYF.

Points on this clonotype: One junction end does not reproduce the germline sequence, and a read error may be involved. The V gene is TRBV7-7, the J gene TRBJ2-3; perhaps TRBD2 as D (5 bases). Germline CDR1 and CDR2: SSHAT and FNYEAQ (reference sequence). The CDR3 spans 16 residues. The CDR3 DNA is TGTGCTAGCAGCTTAGCGCTTGAATCTAGCACAGATACGCAGTATTTT. Its translation: CASSLALESSTDTQYF. The whole variable domain, remainder taken from reference TRBV7-7 and TRBJ2-3, is GAGVSQSPRYKVTKRGQDVTLRCDPISSHATLYWYQQALGQGPEFLTYFNYEAQPDKSGLPSDRFSAERPEGSISTLTIQRTEQRDSAMYRCASSLALESSTDTQYFGPGTRLTVL.

In its sample, this clonotype was seen a few times. The chain recombines TRBV28 with TRBJ2-3; D may be TRBD1 (5 bases). The V and J ends lost 9 bases and 2 bases respectively, with 15 bases between them. The germline V gene encodes CDR1 MDHEN and CDR2 SYDVKM. CDR3 length equals 14 residues. CDR3 region: CASLHGAYTDTQYF. Here the CDR3 DNA reads TGTGCCAGTCTACATGGGGCCTACACAGATACGCAGTATTTT. The variable domain in full, completed from reference TRBV28 and TRBJ2-3, reads DVKVTQSSRYLVKRTGEKVFLECVQDMDHENMFWYRQDPGLGLRLIYFSYDVKMKEKGDIPEGYSVSREKKERFSLILESASTNQTSMYLCASLHGAYTDTQYFGPGTRLTVL.

The chain recombines TRBV28 with TRBJ2-3, with 9 bases identical to TRBD2. This CDR3 is built from 13 residues. Germline lookup yields CDR1 MDHEN and CDR2 SYDVKM. V lost 5 bases, J lost 6 bases, and 3 bases stayed unmatched. CDR3 residues: CASSTGLADTQYF. The CDR3 nucleotides are TGTGCCAGCAGTACGGGACTAGCCGATACGCAGTATTTT.

This clonotype was recorded many times. This chain joins TRBV6-2 or TRBV6-3 and TRBJ2-1, with D possibly matching TRBD2 (7 bases). Trimming shortened V by 5 bases and J by 6 bases, and 11 bases separated the two germline ends. The CDR3 is 13 amino acids. Germline-derived CDR1 and CDR2 are MNHEY and SVGEGT. The CDR3 here is CASSLGGLNEQFF. The CDR3 region has the DNA TGTGCCAGCAGTCTCGGGGGGCTCAATGAGCAGTTCTTC.

This clonotype was seen a few times. V gene TRBV12-3 or TRBV12-4 combines with J gene TRBJ2-7, with a weak D call TRBD1 (6 bases). V was pared by 6 bases and J by 9 bases, with 9 bases between. The CDR3 length is 10 residues. The CDR3 sequence: CASRGAVQYF. The CDR3, as DNA: TGTGCCAGCAGGGGGGCGGTGCAGTACTTC.

This clonotype was detected ten times or more. This chain uses TRBV12-3 or TRBV12-4 with TRBJ2-1; D is uncertain. Between the trimmed V and J ends, which lost 4 bases and 10 bases, there was a span of 11 bases. CDR3 length equals 12 residues. The CDR3 DNA sequence: TGTGCCAGCAGTTCCCCCGCCGGGGAGCAGTTCTTC. This gives the protein CASSSPAGEQFF.

This clonotype was detected only a few times. J is TRBJ1-4 and V is TRBV7-9; D not certain. The CDR3 is 12 amino acids. Trimming removed 3 bases from V and 5 bases from J, with 4 bases in between. The V gene's germline CDR1 is SEHNR and CDR2 FQNEAQ (reference sequence). Here the CDR3 DNA reads TGTGCCAGCAGCTTGCACAATGAAAAACTGTTTTTT. Translating it yields CASSLHNEKLFF.

This CDR3 is CASSANIEQFF. The CDR3 region has the DNA TGTGCCAGCAGCGCAAATATTGAGCAGTTCTTC. The chain has TRBV9 and TRBJ2-1; D is unresolved. Germline loops: CDR1 SGDLS, CDR2 YYNGEE. The ends were cut back, 3 bases at V and 9 bases at J, with 7 bases in the middle. This CDR3 is 11 amino acids long.

This clonotype was counted between two and nine times. The chain links TRBV12-3 or TRBV12-4 to TRBJ2-4; D perhaps matches TRBD2 (6 bases). Trimming took off 3 bases at V and 0 bases at J, with 12 bases between the two ends. This CDR3 has 16 residues. The CDR3 nucleotides read TGTGCCAGCAGTTTTGCGGGGCTTATAGCCAAAAACATTCAGTACTTC. Translating gives CASSFAGLIAKNIQYF.

The rearrangement links TRBV4-3 to TRBJ2-7; 7 nucleotides agree with TRBD2. CDR1 and CDR2 from the germline V gene are LGHNA and YSLEER. The CDR3 is 15 amino acids. Trimming cost V 0 bases and J 3 bases; bases outside gene matches: 5. The CDR3 region is CASSQDGAGYYEQYF. The CDR3 region has the DNA TGCGCCAGCAGCCAAGATGGAGCGGGGTACTACGAGCAGTACTTC.

This chain links TRBV15 with TRBJ1-4; D unresolved. The germline V gene encodes CDR1 LNHNV and CDR2 YYDKDF (reference sequence). V was trimmed by 2 bases and J by 0 bases, leaving 13 bases between them. The CDR3 contains 17 residues. CDR3: CATSRTADLSTNEKLFF. For the CDR3, the DNA is TGTGCCACCAGCAGAACCGCTGACCTATCAACTAATGAAAAACTGTTTTTT. The whole variable domain, filled in from reference TRBV15 and TRBJ1-4, reads DAMVIQNPRYQVTQFGKPVTLSCSQTLNHNVMYWYQQKSSQAPKLLFHYYDKDFNNEADTPDNFQSRRPNTSFCFLDIRSPGLGDTAMYLCATSRTADLSTNEKLFFGSGTQLSVL.